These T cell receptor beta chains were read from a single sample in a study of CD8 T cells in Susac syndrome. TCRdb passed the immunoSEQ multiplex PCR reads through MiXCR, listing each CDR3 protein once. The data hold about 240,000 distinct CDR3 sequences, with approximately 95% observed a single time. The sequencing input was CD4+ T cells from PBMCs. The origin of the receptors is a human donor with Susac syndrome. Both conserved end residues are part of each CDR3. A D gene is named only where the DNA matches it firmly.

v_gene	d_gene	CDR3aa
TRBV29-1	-	CSVGGPSRNGYTF
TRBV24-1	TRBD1	CATSQGAWGTEAFF
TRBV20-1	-	CSASSALLQETQYF
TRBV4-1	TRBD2	CASSPPPGLVYSSNEQFF
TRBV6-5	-	CASSYSSYSNEQFF
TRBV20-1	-	CSARKGARGYGYTF
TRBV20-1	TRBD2	CSAMSQLAVYEQYF
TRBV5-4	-	CASSLLRGMYQETQYF
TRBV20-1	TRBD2	CSAIIGVAGGIKYEQYF
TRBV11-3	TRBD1	CASRDHRGIGEQYF
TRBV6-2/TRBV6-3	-	CASSSATIPETQYF
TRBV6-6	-	CANSYAGNPYEQYF
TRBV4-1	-	CASSQVDMGFSSYNEQFF
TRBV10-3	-	CAISPRQITTYEQYF
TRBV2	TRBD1	CASNYDRVDGYTF
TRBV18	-	CASSPRAGWGTEAFF
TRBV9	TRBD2	CASSVLAEYNEQFF
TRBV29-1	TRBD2	CSVVRGSGSGELFF
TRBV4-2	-	CASSQEHETEAFF
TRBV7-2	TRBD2	CASSRRTSGVGEQFF
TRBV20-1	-	CSARGTRGVENEQYF
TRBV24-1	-	CATSDWGIDEQFF
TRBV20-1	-	CSARTDTEAFF
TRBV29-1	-	CSVPRGWGTDTQYF
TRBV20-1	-	CSAIRSGAGELFF
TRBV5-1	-	CASSLDAVGEQFF
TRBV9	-	CASSVDVAGLWNEQFF
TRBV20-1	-	CSASGGESGNTIYF
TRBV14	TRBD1	CASSQHRGIGEQYF
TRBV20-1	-	CSASTNIGANVLTF
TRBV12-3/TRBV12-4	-	CASGKDAGQETQYF
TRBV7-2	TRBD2	CASSISGYYNEQFF
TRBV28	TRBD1	CASSAGTGAPPYEQYF
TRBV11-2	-	CASSPFSGNTIYF
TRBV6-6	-	CASSYSIPRGGETFF
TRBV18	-	CASSPLTGSQETQYF
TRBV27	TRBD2	CASSSRTSYEQYF
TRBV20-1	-	CSAPVGPLSFF
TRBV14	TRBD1	CASSDRGSYGYTF
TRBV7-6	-	CASSPRTGNTIYF